A selection of T cell receptor beta chains follows, all from one sample in a study of blood T cell repertoires in COVID-19. Repertoires were generated with immunoSEQ multiplex PCR, while TCRdb's copy carries only in-frame clones and drops some. The sample consists of 350,000 to 450,000 clones, about 85% of them appearing once. Sequencing used peripheral blood. The receptors come from a young woman with acute or convalescent COVID-19. Both conserved end residues are part of each CDR3. Each record gives: V gene, J gene, clone size, D gene, CDR3 DNA, CDR3 protein. D genes are given only for firm matches. Some rows mark clone size as missing; the rest say once, few, many or name a class of expanded clone.

>TRBV12-3/TRBV12-4|TRBJ2-7|-|-
TGTGCCAGCAGTTTAAACAACGAGCAGTACTTC
CASSLNNEQYF
>TRBV6-1|TRBJ2-2|few|-
TGTGCCAGCAGTGAGCAACTGAACACCGGGGAGCTGTTTTTT
CASSEQLNTGELFF
>TRBV6-4|TRBJ2-2|-|TRBD2
TGTGCCAGCAGTGAAACTAGCGGGGGGGACACCGGGGAGCTGTTTTTT
CASSETSGGDTGELFF
>TRBV27|TRBJ2-7|-|TRBD1
TGTGCCAGCACCGGGACAGAGCCCTACGAGCAGTACTTC
CASTGTEPYEQYF
>TRBV6-1|TRBJ1-2|-|-
TGTGCCAGCAGTGAACGGGGAAGGGACTATGGCTACACCTTC
CASSERGRDYGYTF
>TRBV3-1/TRBV3-2|TRBJ1-4|-|-
TGTGCCAGCAGCCCACGGGGGGAGGAAAAACTGTTTTTT
CASSPRGEEKLFF
>TRBV19|TRBJ1-2|-|-
TGTGCCAGTAGTATGGGTCGGGACTATGGCTACACCTTC
CASSMGRDYGYTF
>TRBV6-4|TRBJ2-1|-|TRBD2
TGTGCCAGCAGGTTAGCGGGAGGGCCCAATGAGCAGTTCTTC
CASRLAGGPNEQFF
>TRBV24-1|TRBJ1-1|few|-
TGTGCCACCAGTCCTACCCGGGACACCACTGAAGCTTTCTTT
CATSPTRDTTEAFF
>TRBV6-5|TRBJ1-5|-|-
TGTGCCAGCAGTTACCGGGGGGTTGGTCAGCCCCAGCATTTT
CASSYRGVGQPQHF
>TRBV19|TRBJ1-3|-|-
TGTGCCAGTAATCGGGGGGCTGGAAACACCATATATTTT
CASNRGAGNTIYF
>TRBV9|TRBJ2-3|-|TRBD1
TGTGCCAGCAGCTTGAGGGACAGGGACACCACAGATACGCAGTATTTT
CASSLRDRDTTDTQYF
>TRBV6-1|TRBJ1-1|-|-
TGTGCCAGCAGTGAAGCTATCCTTCGAAACTCTTTCTTT
CASSEAILRNSFF
>TRBV19|TRBJ2-7|-|TRBD1
TGTGCCAGTAGTCTAGATTACAGGGGCGCTGGCTACGAGCAGTACTTC
CASSLDYRGAGYEQYF
>TRBV30|TRBJ2-2|-|TRBD2
TGTGCCTGGAAAAAGGGACTAGCGGCCGGGGAGCTGTTTTTT
CAWKKGLAAGELFF
>TRBV7-9|TRBJ2-1|-|TRBD2
TGTGCCAGCAGCTTAAGCGCGGGACTAGCGTTTATAGAGCAGTTCTTC
CASSLSAGLAFIEQFF
>TRBV10-2|TRBJ2-1|-|TRBD2
TGCGCCAGCTGGGGAGCGGGGGGGCTATTCTACAATGAGCAGTTCTTC
CASWGAGGLFYNEQFF
>TRBV6-5|TRBJ2-1|-|TRBD1
TGTGCCAGCAGACCCGGACAGGGGGGCAACAATGAGCAGTTCTTC
CASRPGQGGNNEQFF
>TRBV7-3|TRBJ1-1|-|-
TGTGCCAGCAGCTTAAAGCGCGGGAACACTGAAGCTTTCTTT
CASSLKRGNTEAFF
>TRBV21-1|TRBJ2-2|-|-
TGTGCCAGCAGCAAAGCGCGGGCTAGCGGGAGGAGGACCGGGGAGCTGTTTTTT
CASSKARASGRRTGELFF
>TRBV19|TRBJ1-6|-|TRBD1
TGTGCCAGTAGTACGGACAGGAATTCACCCCTCCACTTT
CASSTDRNSPLHF
>TRBV5-1|TRBJ2-1|-|TRBD1
TGCGCCAGCAGCCTGACGGGACAGGGGTACGATGAGCAGTTCTTC
CASSLTGQGYDEQFF
>TRBV20-1|TRBJ2-5|-|-
TGCAGTGCTAGTTACTACCAAGAGACCCAGTACTTC
CSASYYQETQYF
>TRBV5-6|TRBJ2-7|-|TRBD1
TGTGCCAGCAGCCCTTTGGGACAGACCGAGCAGTACTTC
CASSPLGQTEQYF
>TRBV13|TRBJ2-5|-|-
TGTGCCAGCGCTAGGGACTCGGGGAAGGAAACCCAGTACTTC
CASARDSGKETQYF
>TRBV5-5|TRBJ1-4|-|TRBD1
TGTGCCAGCAGCTTGGAAGGGGGCTCGACCGAAAAACTGTTTTTT
CASSLEGGSTEKLFF
>TRBV30|TRBJ1-5|-|TRBD1
TGTGCCTGGAGTGGGGCAGGGGGCGACCAGCCCCAGCATTTT
CAWSGAGGDQPQHF
>TRBV6-5|TRBJ2-7|-|TRBD1
TGTGCCAGCAAGACAGGGGTCTCCGAGCAGTACTTC
CASKTGVSEQYF
>TRBV6-5|TRBJ1-2|-|-
TGTGCCAGCAGTTACGGACAGCACTACACCTTC
CASSYGQHYTF
>TRBV5-3|TRBJ1-5|-|TRBD1
TGTGCCAGGCACATACTTCCCAGGGACAGGAATAGCAATCAGCCCCAGCATTTT
CARHILPRDRNSNQPQHF
>TRBV30|TRBJ1-2|-|TRBD1
TGTGCCTGGAGAGCGCCGACAGGGGGCTATGGCTACACCTTC
CAWRAPTGGYGYTF
>TRBV6-5|TRBJ2-4|-|-
TGTGCCAGCAGGACTTCAATAGCCAAAAACATTCAGTACTTC
CASRTSIAKNIQYF
>TRBV7-2|TRBJ1-2|-|-
TGTGCCAGCACCCTCGGCGGGAATAACTATGGCTACACCTTC
CASTLGGNNYGYTF
>TRBV6-1|TRBJ1-2|-|-
TGTGCCAGCAGTGAAGCGGTTCTGGAACAGGGAAACTATGGCTACACCTTC
CASSEAVLEQGNYGYTF
>TRBV30|TRBJ1-3|-|-
TGTGCCTGGAGTGTCGGGAGCTCTGGAAACACCATATATTTT
CAWSVGSSGNTIYF